This T cell receptor beta chain was recovered during a study of Ad26.COV2.S vaccination and SARS-CoV-2 variants (dated by TCRdb to about 2021). Some background on the complete study: Donors in the vaccine arm were drawn from COV1001, a multicentre, randomized, double-blind, placebo-controlled phase I-IIa trial testing Ad26.COV2.S in healthy adults. Investigators did not know the trial group allocation while performing experiments and assessing outcomes. Participants in the trial were split at random into five groups of five each, receiving low-dose or high-dose Ad26.COV2.S once or twice, or else placebo on both occasions. Ad26.COV2.S was administered intramuscularly at a dose of 5x10^10 or 1x10^11 viral particles, either as one shot or as two shots given 56 days apart. TCRbeta repertoire sequencing was used to assess the specificity and breadth of SARS-CoV-2-reactive T cell receptors after Ad26.COV2.S vaccination. A total of about 30 samples were included in the TCR-sequenced set, comprising 19 Ad26.COV2.S vaccine recipients, 5 placebo recipients and 8 SARS-CoV-2 convalescent individuals. General study outcomes and caveats: After vaccination, substantial breadth of spike-specific CD8+ and CD4+ T cell responses was reported. The authors noted that total T cell responses may have been underestimated by the TCR breadth and depth analyses. Vaccine and placebo recipients had similar non-spike TCR breadth, a finding consistent with the vaccine containing only spike. The study was not powered to compare responses between vaccine doses or regimens. Ad26.COV2.S recipients had higher spike-specific TCR breadth than placebo recipients (P = 0.0014).

This specimen's treatment or condition label, interpreted: over 15 received Ad26.COV2.S at low or high dose, single or two shots; 5 received placebo; per-sample allocation not given. For vaccine and placebo recipients, repertoires were sequenced using samples collected on day 63 after the first injection. Cohort 1b enrolled about two dozen adults aged 18-55 years at a single site in Boston, USA, between 29 July and 7 August 2020. Ad26.COV2.S was a replication-incompetent adenovirus type 26 vector expressing a prefusion-stabilized SARS-CoV-2 spike protein from the original Wuhan strain. TCRbeta CDR3 regions were sequenced with the immunoSEQ Assay. After extraction, genomic DNA underwent amplification by bias-controlled multiplex PCR, followed by high-throughput sequencing. The authors processed their data as follows. To quantify the absolute abundance of every unique TCRbeta CDR3 region, sequences were collapsed and filtered. T cell fraction was estimated by normalizing TCRbeta template counts to usable DNA, which was measured by amplifying reference genes present in all nucleated cells. Repertoire TCRs were annotated as SARS-CoV-2-specific by exact matching of V gene, CDR3 amino acid sequence and J gene to a known reactive TCR set. The reference SARS-CoV-2 TCR set was derived from MIRA and filtered for enrichment in COVID-19-positive ImmuneCODE repertoires, a step that removed public or cross-reactive TCRs. Drawing on the MIRA antigens, annotated TCRs were analysed further at the level of specific ORF or position within ORF. Breadth was defined as the number of annotated unique rearrangements divided by the total number of unique productive rearrangements, and depth was defined as the summed frequency of the annotated unique rearrangements. Group comparisons of TCR breadth used two-sided Wilcoxon rank-sum tests. Sourced from immuneACCESS, this table was stored by TCRdb with only in-frame sequences that have V and J called. A share of the clones is absent; for the studies checked, an unresolved V gene accounts for under half, and the remainder has no known explanation. The D gene and trimming were derived from the DNA, and the V and J assignments and clone size from that table. The sample profile shows 320,000 or so clones; 90% of them were found once. Around 5.5% of the sample lies in the top ten.

On this clone itself: The antigen this receptor binds is unknown. No much larger clone exists at a distance of one base, and base qualities are not known.

The sequence came from a person between 18 and 59 years old who received the Ad26.COV2.S COVID-19 vaccine or a placebo. Sequencing was performed on peripheral blood, taken in a trial of Ad26.COV2.S vaccine versus placebo.

The CDR3 region: CASSLARNYEQYF. The DNA sequence is as follows: TGTGCCAGCAGCTTAGCTCGAAACTACGAGCAGTACTTC. The rearrangement combines TRBV7-6 with TRBJ2-7; the D gene assignment is ambiguous. CDR1 SGHVS and CDR2 FNYEAQ were looked up in the germline V gene. V and J lose 0 bases and 3 bases, and a span of 6 bases separates them. From the cysteine through the phenylalanine, the CDR3 covers 13 amino acids. Only CDR3 DNA is held: 39 bases, read in frame from base 1.